What follows are 15 T cell receptor beta chains derived from one specimen sequenced in a study of blood T cells in healthy people across ages. Alongside a J-beta primer mix, a sample-barcoded 5' primer served in a second PCR lasting roughly 6 to 11 cycles. TCRdb re-called the 5' RACE reads through MiXCR, storing one row per CDR3 protein. The sample holds about 680,000 distinct CDR3 sequences, 45% to 50% seen once. Material: blood. Receptors originate from a woman aged 55-69 years in good health.

The chain couples TRBV7-9 to TRBJ2-1, with 7 bases lining up with TRBD1. This CDR3 has 15 amino acids. The junction had 10 bases not matched to a gene; V was cut back by 5 bases and J by 6 bases. Germline V CDR1 and CDR2: SEHNR, FQNEAQ (reference sequence). DNA of the CDR3: TGTGCCAGCAGCACATGGGCAGGGGGACGCAATGAGCAGTTCTTC. Translating gives CASSTWAGGRNEQFF.

The chain couples TRBV12-3 or TRBV12-4 to TRBJ1-4; the D is unclear. The length of the CDR3 is 12 residues. The V gene lost 6 bases and the J gene lost 8 bases, with 10 bases spanning the gap. CDR3 residues: CASSPMGEKLFF. In nucleotides, the CDR3 is TGTGCCAGCAGCCCAATGGGGGAAAAACTGTTTTTT.

The chain uses TRBV10-3 and TRBJ2-3; TRBD2 agrees at 7 bases. Looked up from germline, CDR1 is ENHRY and CDR2 is SYGVKD. V gave up 2 bases and J gave up 2 bases; unmatched junction bases: 4. The CDR3 runs to 15 residues. The CDR3 loop reads CAISEPLAATDTQYF. The CDR3 nucleotides are TGTGCCATCAGTGAGCCGCTAGCGGCCACAGATACGCAGTATTTT.

The V and J genes are TRBV28 and TRBJ1-4; D unclear. Trimming removed 6 bases at V and 10 bases at J, with 12 bases between. The CDR3 extends over 12 amino acids. Germline V lookup: CDR1 MDHEN, CDR2 SYDVKM. The CDR3 DNA sequence: TGTGCCAGCAGGGAAAAAGGAGGAAAACTGTTTTTT. Translating gives CASREKGGKLFF. The full variable domain, its missing parts supplied by reference TRBV28 and TRBJ1-4, is DVKVTQSSRYLVKRTGEKVFLECVQDMDHENMFWYRQDPGLGLRLIYFSYDVKMKEKGDIPEGYSVSREKKERFSLILESASTNQTSMYLCASREKGGKLFFGSGTQLSVL.

The chain carries TRBV3-1 and TRBJ1-2; tentative D call: TRBD1 (6 bases). Germline assignment: CDR1 LGHDT and CDR2 YNNKEL (reference sequence). The V and J ends lost 0 bases and 4 bases respectively, with 21 bases between them. This CDR3 spans 18 amino acids. The CDR3 loop reads CASSQEGMTGWGLYGYTF. Written as DNA, the CDR3 is TGTGCCAGCAGCCAAGAAGGAATGACAGGATGGGGCCTCTATGGCTACACCTTC.

This clonotype has ten or more counts. V gene TRBV3-1 combines with J gene TRBJ1-2; TRBD1 matches 9 bases. The CDR3 has 14 amino acids. J lost 6 bases, V lost 2 bases, and 4 bases had no gene match. Germline V gene sequence: CDR1 LGHDT, CDR2 YNNKEL (reference sequence). CDR3 in DNA: TGTGCCAGCAGCCAACTACAGGGGGCAGATGGCTACACCTTC. Translating gives CASSQLQGADGYTF.

The chain couples TRBV7-9 to TRBJ1-1; 8 positions match TRBD1. Per germline, CDR1 SEHNR and CDR2 FQNEAQ (reference sequence). Trimming took 5 bases from V and 4 from J; bases not matched to a gene: 15. The CDR3 is 17 residues long. Here the CDR3 reads CASSKDRVIGFSTEAFF. The CDR3 DNA reads TGTGCCAGCAGCAAGGACAGGGTGATTGGTTTTAGCACTGAAGCTTTCTTT.

The V call is TRBV20-1, the J call TRBJ1-2; D unresolved. There are 15 residues in the CDR3. V was shortened by 3 bases and J by 5 bases, with 19 bases between the two germline ends. Germline V gives CDR1 DFQATT, CDR2 SNEGSKA (reference sequence). CDR3 sequence reads: CSASLWEGGRYGYTF. The CDR3 DNA reads as TGCAGTGCTAGCTTGTGGGAGGGAGGGCGATATGGCTACACCTTC.

The chain couples TRBV29-1 to TRBJ2-6, with D perhaps matching TRBD1 (6 bases). Trimming removed 5 bases at V and 0 bases at J, with 8 bases between. The CDR3 length is 14 residues. Per the germline V gene, CDR1 is SQVTM and CDR2 is ANQGSEA. This CDR3 reads CSVIGGSGANVLTF. In nucleotides, the CDR3 is TGCAGCGTTATAGGGGGCTCTGGGGCCAACGTCCTGACTTTC.

The chain combines TRBV6-2 or TRBV6-3 with TRBJ1-5; the D gene is possibly TRBD1 (5 bases). V lost 5 bases and J lost 5, with 16 bases in between. CDR3 length: 15 amino acids. Germline V gene data show CDR1 as MNHEY and CDR2 as SVGEGT. Here the CDR3 DNA reads TGTGCCAGCAGTCCCTCGATCATAGGGGATCAGCCCCAGCATTTT. This sequence encodes CASSPSIIGDQPQHF.

This rearrangement joins TRBV6-2 or TRBV6-3 to TRBJ2-5; D possibly corresponds to TRBD1 (6 bases). TRBJ2-7 matches the DNA end more closely, so the J call is doubtful. Germline loops: CDR1 MNHEY, CDR2 SVGEGT. This CDR3 is built from 15 residues. This CDR3 is CASSYRRDNRYEQYF. The DNA for the CDR3 is TGTGCCAGCAGTTACCGCCGGGACAACCGCTACGAGCAGTACTTC.

The chain uses TRBV5-1 and TRBJ1-4; D is possibly TRBD1 (5 bases). The CDR3 is 15 amino acids. V lost 0 bases and J 7 bases, leaving 13 bases between the germline ends. Germline CDR1 SGHRS, CDR2 YFSETQ. CDR3 region: CASSLEVGLGEKLFF. The CDR3 DNA reads as TGCGCCAGCAGCTTGGAAGTGGGGCTGGGTGAAAAACTGTTTTTT. Using reference TRBV5-1 and TRBJ1-4 for the parts outside the CDR3, the full variable domain is KAGVTQTPRYLIKTRGQQVTLSCSPISGHRSVSWYQQTPGQGLQFLFEYFSETQRNKGNFPGRFSGRQFSNSRSEMNVSTLELGDSALYLCASSLEVGLGEKLFFGSGTQLSVL.

The genes are TRBV7-2 and TRBJ2-1, with unresolved D. The V end was cut by 8 bases, the J end by 5 bases, with 13 bases between. CDR3 length equals 13 residues. Germline V lookup: CDR1 SGHTA, CDR2 FQGNSA. The CDR3 sequence: CASAAGLHNEQFF. DNA of the CDR3: TGTGCCAGCGCGGCAGGTCTACACAATGAGCAGTTCTTC.

This clonotype has only a few counts. The rearrangement uses TRBV7-9 and TRBJ2-3; D remains ambiguous. The CDR3 is 15 residues long. CDR1 and CDR2 from the germline V gene are SEHNR and FQNEAQ (reference sequence). Trimming cost V 2 bases and J 5 bases, with 14 bases left between them. CDR3 nucleotides: TGTGCCAGCAGCTTATCAGCCGGGTTTGGAGATACGCAGTATTTT. Translating gives CASSLSAGFGDTQYF.

Concerning this clonotype: Since a much larger clone is just one base distant, this may be a read error. The chain is built from TRBV5-1 and TRBJ2-1; 9 bases fit TRBD2. The DNA end is a closer match to TRBJ2-7, so the J assignment may be wrong. This CDR3 region has 15 residues. The germline CDR1 and CDR2 sequences are SGHRS and YFSETQ. The CDR3 reads CASSQAGGSYNEQYF. For the CDR3, the DNA is TGCGCCAGCAGTCAAGCGGGAGGATCCTACAATGAGCAGTACTTC.